The sequence of this T cell receptor (beta chain) was determined in a study of blood T cell repertoires in COVID-19. V was cut by 6 bases and J by 7 bases, with 21 bases left in between. Germline values: CDR1 MNHEY, CDR2 SVGAGI. The CDR3 contains 15 residues. Data came from immunoSEQ multiplex PCR; TCRdb stores just in-frame clones and leaves some out. Of fewer than 120,000 clones listed, roughly 82% are singletons. This clone was counted a few times. The sequenced material came from peripheral blood. The chain links TRBV6-5 to TRBJ1-1, with no clear D. This receptor was identified in a woman aged 60-75 years with acute or convalescent COVID-19. The CDR3 bases are TGTGCCAGCAGACTAGGAGGGCAATCGCCGCTTGAAGCTTTCTTT. It encodes CASRLGGQSPLEAFF.